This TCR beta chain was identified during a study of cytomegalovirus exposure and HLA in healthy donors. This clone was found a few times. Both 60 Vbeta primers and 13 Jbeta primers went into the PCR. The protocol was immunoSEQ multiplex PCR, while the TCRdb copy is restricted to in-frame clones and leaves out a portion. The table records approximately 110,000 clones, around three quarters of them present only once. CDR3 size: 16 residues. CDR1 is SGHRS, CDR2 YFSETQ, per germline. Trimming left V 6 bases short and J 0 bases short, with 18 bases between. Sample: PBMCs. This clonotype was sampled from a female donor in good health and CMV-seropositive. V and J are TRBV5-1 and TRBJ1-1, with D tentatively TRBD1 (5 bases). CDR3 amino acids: CASMNGRTSMNTEAFF. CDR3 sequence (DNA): TGCGCCAGCATGAACGGCCGGACATCAATGAACACTGAAGCTTTCTTT.